Below are 16 T cell receptor beta chains sequenced from a single sample in a study of vaccination and CD4 T cells after COVID-19. Their antigen targets remain unknown. This sample's time point: late sampling 161 to 241 days after vaccination in a few convalescent patients. Specified treatment: roughly ten-day PBMC culture with coronavirus spike peptide pools or control peptides (ViraFEST assay). At the Johns Hopkins FTIC core, DNA taken from cultured CD4+ T cells was sequenced by way of the Oncomine TCR Beta short-read assay. TCRdb re-analysed the PCR reads in MiXCR, keeping a single row per CDR3 protein. The sample includes around 15,000 distinct CDR3 sequences, 50% to 65% of them seen just once. Here the sequenced sample was CD4+ T cells from blood, cultured in vitro, taken about 7 months after SARS-CoV-2 vaccination. These receptors originate from a human donor who had recovered from COVID-19.

This clonotype has just one count. The chain employs TRBV5-4 and TRBJ1-6, with D hard to call. The CDR3 loop spans 15 amino acids. The ends were cut back, 4 bases at V and 9 bases at J, with 17 bases in the middle. Germline loops: CDR1 SGHNT, CDR2 YYREEE (reference sequence). CDR3: CASSNGLNSGSPLHF. CDR3 coding DNA: TGTGCCAGCAGCAACGGACTCAACTCCGGTTCACCCCTCCACTTT.

The chain is built from TRBV20-1 and TRBJ2-1; 10 bases are a match to TRBD2. Germline values: CDR1 DFQATT, CDR2 SNEGSKA (reference sequence). The length of the CDR3 is 15 residues. V was clipped by 0 bases and J by 4 bases; unmatched bases: 3. This CDR3 reads CSARDVAGGYNEQFF. The CDR3 region has the DNA TGCAGTGCTAGAGATGTAGCGGGGGGATACAATGAGCAGTTCTTC.

This CDR3 is CASSFDGINHSPLHF. CDR3 nucleotide sequence: TGTGCCAGCAGTTTTGACGGAATTAATCATTCACCCCTCCACTTT. V is TRBV27 and J is TRBJ1-6; D call uncertain. CDR3 length equals 15 residues. The V gene lost 3 bases and the J gene lost 8 bases, with 14 bases spanning the gap. Germline loops: CDR1 MNHEY, CDR2 SMNVEV (reference sequence).

This clonotype came up a few times. The chain carries TRBV20-1 and TRBJ1-2; the match to TRBD1 covers 7 bases. V lost 3 bases, J lost 2 bases, and 3 bases stayed unmatched. The CDR3 loop spans 13 amino acids. Germline V gene sequence: CDR1 DFQATT, CDR2 SNEGSKA (reference sequence). The CDR3 sequence is CSASPTGNYGYTF. CDR3 bases: TGCAGTGCTAGCCCGACAGGGAACTATGGCTACACCTTC.

CDR3 loop: CATCEGAGGGQPQHF. CDR3 coding DNA: TGTGCCACCTGTGAGGGAGCAGGGGGCGGTCAGCCCCAGCATTTT. The V call is TRBV6-1, the J call TRBJ1-5; 8 nucleotides agree with TRBD1. Looked up from germline, CDR1 is MNHNS and CDR2 is SASEGT. CDR3 length: 15 residues. J gave up 6 bases and V 10 bases, and 14 bases lay outside the gene matches.

The chain couples TRBV10-3 to TRBJ2-2, with 13 positions matching TRBD2. V was clipped by 5 bases and J by 0 bases; unmatched bases: 3. Germline-derived CDR1 and CDR2 are ENHRY and SYGVKD. The CDR3 loop spans 17 amino acids. The CDR3 is CAISPTSGGPNTGELFF. The CDR3 DNA is TGTGCCATCAGTCCGACTAGCGGGGGGCCGAACACCGGGGAGCTGTTTTTT.

The chain joins TRBV7-9 to TRBJ1-2; possible D gene TRBD1, 5 bases. This CDR3 is 14 amino acids long. Per the germline V gene, CDR1 is SEHNR and CDR2 is FQNEAQ (reference sequence). V lost 2 bases and J 12 bases, leaving 19 bases between the germline ends. This CDR3 reads CASSLSGGERGDTF. The CDR3 coding sequence is TGTGCCAGCAGCTTATCGGGGGGAGAGCGGGGCGACACCTTC.

This clonotype has more than one count but fewer than ten. The CDR3 sequence is CASSSPYLPRDGTDTQYF. CDR3 bases: TGTGCCAGCAGTTCTCCCTATCTACCCCGGGACGGGACAGATACGCAGTATTTT. The chain joins TRBV6-2 or TRBV6-3 to TRBJ2-3; perhaps D is TRBD1 or TRBD2 (5 bases each). V lost 4 bases and J 3 bases, leaving 23 bases between the germline ends. The CDR3 contains 18 residues. Germline CDR1 reads MNHEY; CDR2 reads SVGEGT.

This clonotype was detected once. This chain joins TRBV7-9 and TRBJ2-7; 7 nucleotides agree with TRBD1. The germline CDR1 and CDR2 sequences are SEHNR and FQNEAQ (reference sequence). The CDR3 sequence is 16 residues long. The trim removed 0 bases at V and 3 bases at J, leaving 8 bases unmatched. DNA of the CDR3: TGTGCCAGCAGCTTAGCTTTGACAGGGCAGCACTACGAGCAGTACTTC. This encodes CASSLALTGQHYEQYF.

The chain uses TRBV11-3 and TRBJ1-2; 7 bases fit TRBD1. Germline V lookup: CDR1 SGHNT, CDR2 YENEEA. The ends lost 4 bases at V and 4 bases at J; junction bases unmatched: 3. The CDR3 covers 13 residues. CDR3 region: CASSYDRVYGYTF. CDR3 DNA sequence: TGTGCCAGCAGCTACGACAGGGTCTATGGCTACACCTTC. The full variable domain, completed using reference TRBV11-3 and TRBJ1-2, is EAGVVQSPRYKIIEKKQPVAFWCNPISGHNTLYWYLQNLGQGPELLIRYENEEAVDDSQLPKDRFSAERLKGVDSTLKIQPAELGDSAVYLCASSYDRVYGYTFGSGTRLTVV.

In its sample, this clonotype was seen a few times. This chain connects TRBV6-5 to TRBJ2-7, with TRBD2 matching 9 bases. This CDR3 is built from 15 residues. The trim removed 0 bases at V and 6 bases at J, leaving 6 bases unmatched. CDR1 and CDR2 from the germline V gene are MNHEY and SVGAGI. Written as DNA, the CDR3 is TGTGCCAGCAGTTACTCTGCTAGCGGGATCGGCGAGCAGTACTTC. This sequence encodes CASSYSASGIGEQYF.

This chain uses TRBV18 with TRBJ2-7; 7 positions match TRBD2. V shed 2 bases and J 0 bases; nucleotides not matched to a gene: 7. The CDR3 has 16 amino acids. Germline-derived CDR1 and CDR2 are KGHSH and LQKENI. CDR3: CASSPGLVRSSYEQYF. CDR3 in DNA: TGTGCCAGCTCACCAGGACTAGTGAGGAGCTCCTACGAGCAGTACTTC. Full variable domain (missing parts from reference TRBV18 and TRBJ2-7): NAGVMQNPRHLVRRRGQEARLRCSPMKGHSHVYWYRQLPEEGLKFMVYLQKENIIDESGMPKERFSAEFPKEGPSILRIQQVVRGDSAAYFCASSPGLVRSSYEQYFGPGTRLTVT.

This clonotype was counted a single time. This chain uses TRBV18 with TRBJ1-5; D is unclear. The CDR3 consists of 13 residues. Germline V CDR1 and CDR2: KGHSH, LQKENI. The V gene lost 1 base and the J gene lost 4 bases, with 5 bases spanning the gap. This chain's CDR3 is CASSPQENQPQHF. DNA of the CDR3: TGTGCCAGCTCACCACAGGAGAATCAGCCCCAGCATTTT.

The chain uses TRBV5-8 and TRBJ2-7, with a possible D match to TRBD2 (5 bases). The germline V and J ends were trimmed by 3 bases and 0 bases, with 16 bases remaining between them. Germline V lookup: CDR1 SGHTS, CDR2 YDEGEE. The CDR3 is made up of 16 amino acids. The CDR3 spells CASSSGYWTGSYEQYF. The CDR3 DNA is TGTGCCAGCAGCTCGGGGTATTGGACGGGCTCCTACGAGCAGTACTTC.

The chain links TRBV20-1 to TRBJ2-7, with D uncertain. The CDR3 is 13 amino acids. Germline values: CDR1 DFQATT, CDR2 SNEGSKA (reference sequence). Trimming shortened V by 0 bases and J by 0 bases, and 6 bases separated the two germline ends. The CDR3 region is CSARESSSYEQYF. CDR3 nucleotide sequence: TGCAGTGCTAGAGAATCGAGCTCCTACGAGCAGTACTTC.

The V gene is TRBV6-1, the J gene TRBJ2-3, with a weak D call TRBD2 (5 bases). V lost 6 bases, J lost 3 bases, and 13 bases lay in between. This CDR3 is 14 amino acids long. The germline gives CDR1 MNHNS, CDR2 SASEGT. The CDR3 loop reads CASRAEGLTDTQYF. The CDR3 nucleotides read TGTGCCAGCAGAGCTGAGGGCCTGACAGATACGCAGTATTTT.